The 4 T cell receptor beta chains in this list originate from one sample, sequenced in a study of blood T cell repertoires in COVID-19. The data were produced by immunoSEQ multiplex PCR, yet TCRdb's version contains in-frame clones alone and is incomplete. The data hold around 230,000 clones, with approximately 90% observed a single time. The sequenced material came from PBMCs or T cells enriched from blood (not recorded which). Every receptor here comes from a middle-aged woman with acute COVID-19.

The chain joins TRBV25-1 to TRBJ2-2; weak D call: TRBD2 (6 bases). CDR3 length: 17 amino acids. Germline-derived CDR1 and CDR2 are MGHDK and SYGVNS. Between the trimmed V and J ends, which lost 1 base and 2 bases, there was a span of 14 bases. This CDR3 reads CASSESVGLPNTGELFF. The CDR3 nucleotides are TGTGCCAGCAGTGAATCGGTTGGACTACCTAACACCGGGGAGCTGTTTTTT.

The rearrangement links TRBV7-2 to TRBJ1-5; 8 nucleotides agree with TRBD1. V shed 5 bases, J shed 5 bases, and the junction held 5 bases outside the gene matches. This CDR3 comprises 14 residues. The V gene's germline CDR1 is SGHTA and CDR2 FQGNSA. CDR3 sequence: CASSLGQGHQPQHF. The DNA of the CDR3 is TGTGCCAGCAGCCTAGGACAGGGCCATCAGCCCCAGCATTTT.

The V call is TRBV11-2, the J call TRBJ2-3, with 7 bases identical to TRBD2. V shed 1 base and J 1 base; nucleotides not matched to a gene: 8. Germline loops: CDR1 SGHAT, CDR2 FQNNGV. This CDR3 has 17 amino acids. The CDR3 here is CASSLVAGSGGTDTQYF. CDR3 DNA: TGTGCCAGCAGCTTAGTCGCTGGGAGCGGGGGCACAGATACGCAGTATTTT. The entire variable domain, with the rest obtained from reference TRBV11-2 and TRBJ2-3, is as follows: EAGVAQSPRYKIIEKRQSVAFWCNPISGHATLYWYQQILGQGPKLLIQFQNNGVVDDSQLPKDRFSAERLKGVDSTLKIQPAKLEDSAVYLCASSLVAGSGGTDTQYFGPGTRLTVL.

Points on this clone: This sample also contains other DNA sequences that code for the same CDR3. The V gene is TRBV24-1, the J gene TRBJ2-3; D may be TRBD2 (5 bases). Germline CDR1 is KGHDR and CDR2 is SFDVKD. The V gene lost 5 bases and the J gene lost 2 bases, with 13 bases spanning the gap. The CDR3 extends over 15 amino acids. The DNA of the CDR3 is TGTGCCACCAGTGTCCGGGGTCCCTACACAGATACGCAGTATTTT. Its translation: CATSVRGPYTDTQYF.